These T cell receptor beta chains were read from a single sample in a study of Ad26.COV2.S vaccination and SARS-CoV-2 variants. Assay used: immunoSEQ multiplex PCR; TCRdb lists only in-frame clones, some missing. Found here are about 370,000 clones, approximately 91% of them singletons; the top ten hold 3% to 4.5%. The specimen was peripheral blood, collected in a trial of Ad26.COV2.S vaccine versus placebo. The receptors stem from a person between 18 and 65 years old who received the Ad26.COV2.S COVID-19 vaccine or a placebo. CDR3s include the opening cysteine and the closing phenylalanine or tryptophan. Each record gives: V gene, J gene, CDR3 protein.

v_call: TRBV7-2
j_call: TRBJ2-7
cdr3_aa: CASSIGLASYEQYF

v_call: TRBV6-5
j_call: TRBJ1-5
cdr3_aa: CASSQTGVGQPQHF

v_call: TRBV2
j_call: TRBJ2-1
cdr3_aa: CASSEDSGGRQVNEQFF

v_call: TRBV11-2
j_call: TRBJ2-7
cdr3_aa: CASRSGGSSYEQYF

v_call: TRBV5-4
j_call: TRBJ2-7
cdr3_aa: CASSLKDTTYEQYF

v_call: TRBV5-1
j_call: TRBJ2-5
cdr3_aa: CASSLTGTVGETQYF

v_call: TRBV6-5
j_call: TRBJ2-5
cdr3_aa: CASSTGTQQETQYF

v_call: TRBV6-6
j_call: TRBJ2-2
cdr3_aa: CASSFAAYQNTGELFF

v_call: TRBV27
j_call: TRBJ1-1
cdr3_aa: CASSSYGRTGFRSTEAFF

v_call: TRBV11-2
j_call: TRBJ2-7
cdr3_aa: CASSLVQGTYEQYF

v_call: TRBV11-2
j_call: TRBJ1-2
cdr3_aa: CASSLIPDNYGYTF

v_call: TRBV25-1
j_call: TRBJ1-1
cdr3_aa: CASKRENTEAFF